Shown below are 26 T cell receptor beta chains from a single sample sequenced in a study of T cell responses to AZD1222 COVID-19 vaccine. Some clones are missing from TCRdb's copy, which holds only in-frame ones; the method was immunoSEQ multiplex PCR. The sample includes over 150,000 clones, 80% to 90% of them seen just once. This specimen consisted of peripheral blood, obtained 28 days after the second AZD1222 dose. These receptors were collected from an adult who received the AZD1222 COVID-19 vaccine.

This chain uses TRBV6-4 with TRBJ2-5, with 7 bases identical to TRBD1. The CDR3 consists of 13 residues. The ends lost 2 bases at V and 4 bases at J; junction bases unmatched: 1. Germline values: CDR1 MRHNA, CDR2 SNTAGT. CDR3 in DNA: TGTGCCAGCAGTGACAACAGGGGAGAGACCCAGTACTTC. This gives the protein CASSDNRGETQYF.

The chain links TRBV10-3 to TRBJ1-6, with TRBD1 matching over 7 bases. Germline V gene data show CDR1 as ENHRY and CDR2 as SYGVKD. The junction had 7 bases not matched to a gene; V was cut back by 4 bases and J by 10 bases. The CDR3 runs 14 residues. As DNA, the CDR3 is TGTGCCATCAGTGGTATGCAGGGGGGATCACCCCTCCACTTT. It yields the protein CAISGMQGGSPLHF.

The chain uses TRBV19 and TRBJ1-2, with TRBD1 as a possible D gene (5 bases). CDR1 and CDR2 (germline): LNHDA, SQIVND (reference sequence). V gave up 4 bases and J gave up 3 bases, with 12 bases separating them. CDR3 length equals 14 residues. The DNA of the CDR3 is TGTGCCAGTAGTACCCCAGGGAAGGACTATGGCTACACCTTC. It translates to CASSTPGKDYGYTF.

The chain couples TRBV15 to TRBJ2-3; D unresolved. From germline, CDR1 is LNHNV and CDR2 YYDKDF (reference sequence). Trimming shortened V by 5 bases and J by 1 base, and 16 bases separated the two germline ends. This CDR3 is built from 16 residues. CDR3 in DNA: TGTGCCACCAGCGCCAACCGGGTGGGCGGCACAGATACGCAGTATTTT. Translation gives CATSANRVGGTDTQYF.

This clone has a handful of counts. This chain connects TRBV5-6 to TRBJ2-5, with D possibly TRBD2 on 6 matching bases. The CDR3 totals 15 residues. Germline values: CDR1 SGHDT, CDR2 YYEEEE. Trimming took 6 bases from V and 5 from J, leaving 20 bases between them. CDR3 sequence reads: CASTVSGTPGETQYF. In DNA form, the CDR3 reads TGTGCCAGCACCGTCTCCGGGACTCCCGGCGAGACCCAGTACTTC.

The V call is TRBV9, the J call TRBJ2-7, with 7 bases aligning to TRBD1. The CDR3 is 13 residues long. J gave up 3 bases and V 4 bases, and 4 bases lay outside the gene matches. Germline CDR1 reads SGDLS; CDR2 reads YYNGEE. The CDR3 region is CASSPRDSYEQYF. CDR3 sequence (DNA): TGTGCCAGCAGCCCGAGGGACAGCTACGAGCAGTACTTC.

This clone has only one observation. The chain links TRBV6-2 or TRBV6-3 to TRBJ2-5; D might be TRBD1 or TRBD2, each matching 6 bases. The germline gives CDR1 MNHEY, CDR2 SVGEGT. Deletions cut 5 bases from V and 5 bases from J, with 15 bases between. This CDR3 spans 14 amino acids. This chain's CDR3 is CASSRLGGFETQYF. The CDR3 DNA reads TGTGCCAGCAGTCGGTTAGGGGGGTTCGAGACCCAGTACTTC.

The CDR3 protein is CASRHSAGRTDTQYF. CDR3 sequence (DNA): TGTGCCAGCAGGCATTCGGCGGGGCGCACAGATACGCAGTATTTT. This sequence joins TRBV27 and TRBJ2-3; D is perhaps TRBD2 (6 bases). Germline V gene lookup returns CDR1 MNHEY and CDR2 SMNVEV (reference sequence). V was pared by 6 bases and J by 1 base, with 14 bases between. The CDR3 has 15 residues.

The V and J genes are TRBV3-1 (or the pseudogene TRBV3-2) and TRBJ2-5; 10 nucleotides agree with TRBD2. The CDR3 is 16 amino acids. Trimming removed 5 bases from V and 2 bases from J; junction bases left unmatched: 8. Germline V gives CDR1 LGHDT, CDR2 YNNKEL (reference sequence). CDR3 coding DNA: TGTGCCAGCAGCGGACGGCTAGCGGGGGAACAAGAGACCCAGTACTTC. The encoded protein is CASSGRLAGEQETQYF.

V usage is TRBV15 and J usage is TRBJ1-6; D might be TRBD1 (5 bases). This CDR3 has 15 residues. V lost 8 bases and J 5 bases, leaving 16 bases between the germline ends. The germline CDR1 and CDR2 sequences are LNHNV and YYDKDF (reference sequence). The CDR3 DNA is TGTGCCACCGAATCCACCGGGACGAATAATTCACCCCTCCACTTT. Translated: CATESTGTNNSPLHF.

This chain uses TRBV6-5 with TRBJ1-5; 9 nucleotides match TRBD1. CDR3 size: 15 residues. With V trimmed by 7 bases and J by 0 bases, 4 bases remained unmatched. Germline values: CDR1 MNHEY, CDR2 SVGAGI. CDR3 sequence reads: CASTTTGGSNQPQHF. As DNA, the CDR3 is TGTGCCAGCACTACGACAGGGGGTAGCAATCAGCCCCAGCATTTT.

The rearrangement uses TRBV5-1 and TRBJ2-1, with 12 positions matching TRBD2. V dropped 0 bases and J dropped 8; count of bases not matched to a gene: 3. The CDR3 length is 15 residues. Germline V lookup: CDR1 SGHRS, CDR2 YFSETQ. DNA of the CDR3: TGCGCCAGCAGCTTGGGACTAGCGGGGGTGGATGAGCAGTTCTTC. It is translated as CASSLGLAGVDEQFF.

The rearrangement links TRBV9 to TRBJ1-2; D unresolved. Trimming removed 2 bases from V and 0 bases from J, with 11 bases in between. Germline V gives CDR1 SGDLS, CDR2 YYNGEE. This CDR3 comprises 15 residues. CDR3 amino acids: CASSVGPESNYGYTF. CDR3 bases: TGTGCCAGCAGCGTTGGGCCAGAATCTAACTATGGCTACACCTTC.

This clone was detected only a few times. V gene TRBV9 combines with J gene TRBJ1-4, with 8 bases that match TRBD1. Per germline, CDR1 SGDLS and CDR2 YYNGEE. J gave up 3 bases and V 2 bases, and 3 bases lay outside the gene matches. The CDR3 is made up of 15 amino acids. CDR3 bases: TGTGCCAGCAGCGTGGGGACAGGTTCTAATGAAAAACTGTTTTTT. It yields the protein CASSVGTGSNEKLFF.

The chain combines TRBV6-5 with TRBJ1-1; no definite D call. The CDR3 totals 15 residues. Germline V gene sequence: CDR1 MNHEY, CDR2 SVGAGI. The germline V and J ends were trimmed by 0 bases and 4 bases, with 12 bases remaining between them. CDR3 region: CASSYSGEVGTEAFF. The CDR3, as DNA: TGTGCCAGCAGTTACTCAGGAGAGGTAGGCACTGAAGCTTTCTTT.

The rearrangement uses TRBV5-6 and TRBJ1-1; 7 bases align to TRBD1. After removal of 4 bases from V and 3 bases from J, the junction contained 12 bases not matched to a gene. CDR3 length equals 16 residues. CDR1 and CDR2 (germline): SGHDT, YYEEEE. The CDR3 DNA sequence: TGTGCCAGCAGCCCCGTGACAGGGCGGGTGGACACTGAAGCTTTCTTT. Translated: CASSPVTGRVDTEAFF.

The chain combines TRBV4-3 with TRBJ1-6; a possible D gene is TRBD1 (5 bases). Trimming stripped 0 bases from V and 7 bases from J, with 13 bases between. The CDR3 extends over 16 amino acids. The germline gives CDR1 LGHNA, CDR2 YSLEER. The CDR3 DNA reads as TGCGCCAGCAGCCAAGATTTAGACAGCCACAATTCACCCCTCCACTTT. Its translation: CASSQDLDSHNSPLHF.

CDR3: CASSLDLGSPLHF. CDR3 sequence (DNA): TGTGCCAGCAGCTTGGATCTGGGTTCACCCCTCCACTTT. The chain links TRBV5-4 to TRBJ1-6; D is uncertain. Germline CDR1 and CDR2: SGHNT and YYREEE (reference sequence). The CDR3 sequence is 13 residues long. V lost 0 bases to trimming and J lost 9 bases, with 7 bases between them.

This rearrangement joins TRBV28 to TRBJ1-2; TRBD1 matches at 8 bases. From germline, CDR1 is MDHEN and CDR2 SYDVKM. The J segment lost 5 bases and the V segment lost 6 bases, leaving 5 bases of the junction unmatched. The CDR3 spans 13 residues. This chain's CDR3 is CASSRQGKYGYTF. The CDR3 DNA reads as TGTGCCAGCAGCAGACAGGGGAAATATGGCTACACCTTC.

This chain links TRBV30 with TRBJ1-6; the match to TRBD1 covers 8 bases. V lost 2 bases to trimming and J lost 8 bases; unmatched junction nucleotides: 8. Germline V gene data show CDR1 as GTSNPN and CDR2 as SVGIG (reference sequence). The CDR3 contains 15 residues. Here the CDR3 reads CAWSPTGTGYSPLHF. The DNA of the CDR3 is TGTGCCTGGAGTCCCACAGGGACAGGCTATTCACCCCTCCACTTT.

The J gene is TRBJ1-2, the V gene TRBV7-8; TRBD1 is a possible D gene (5 bases). The CDR3 extends over 16 amino acids. Germline assignment: CDR1 SGHVS and CDR2 FQNEAQ. The V end was cut by 1 base, the J end by 3 bases, with 15 bases between. Here the CDR3 DNA reads TGTGCCAGCAGCTTAGGAGGGGTCGGGGTCGACTATGGCTACACCTTC. It translates to CASSLGGVGVDYGYTF.

The chain recombines TRBV5-6 with TRBJ2-4; D possibly corresponds to TRBD1 (6 bases). The CDR3 has 15 residues. With 1 base removed from V and 0 bases from J, the gap between germline ends came to 8 bases. From germline, CDR1 is SGHDT and CDR2 YYEEEE. The CDR3 sequence: CASSLTGTAKNIQYF. The CDR3 DNA is TGTGCCAGCAGCTTGACAGGGACAGCCAAAAACATTCAGTACTTC.

V usage is TRBV29-1 and J usage is TRBJ1-2; TRBD1 aligns across 12 bases. The germline V gene encodes CDR1 SQVTM and CDR2 ANQGSEA. This CDR3 spans 15 amino acids. The junction had 10 bases not matched to a gene; V was cut back by 5 bases and J by 6 bases. The CDR3 bases are TGCAGCGTTTTTTTAGGGACAGGGGGCGAGGATGGCTACACCTTC. This gives the protein CSVFLGTGGEDGYTF. Looking up the rest from reference TRBV29-1 and TRBJ1-2 gives the full variable domain: SAVISQKPSRDICQRGTSLTIQCQVDSQVTMMFWYRQQPGQSLTLIATANQGSEATYESGFVIDKFPISRPNLTFSTLTVSNMSPEDSSIYLCSVFLGTGGEDGYTFGSGTRLTVV.

The rearrangement links TRBV7-9 to TRBJ2-4; 7 nucleotides line up with TRBD2. Germline CDR1 reads SEHNR; CDR2 reads FQNEAQ (reference sequence). Trimming removed 5 bases from V and 1 base from J; junction bases left unmatched: 11. The CDR3 is made up of 17 amino acids. CDR3 nucleotide sequence: TGTGCCAGCAGCCCCCCCGGGTTGGGGGGGGCCAAAAACATTCAGTACTTC. Translation gives CASSPPGLGGAKNIQYF.

The table lists this clone with a few counts. The gene calls are TRBV7-2 and TRBJ2-7, with D possibly called TRBD1 or TRBD2 (5 bases each). The CDR3 totals 14 residues. V shed 3 bases and J shed 3 bases, with 12 bases lying between them. Germline V gene data show CDR1 as SGHTA and CDR2 as FQGNSA. The CDR3 region is CASSFAGTVYEQYF. The CDR3 bases are TGTGCCAGCAGCTTCGCCGGGACGGTCTACGAGCAGTACTTC.

The V call is TRBV7-2, the J call TRBJ2-5; TRBD2 aligns across 10 bases. The CDR3 loop spans 18 amino acids. V trimming: 0 bases; J trimming: 7 bases; junction bases outside the gene matches: 14. Germline CDR1 reads SGHTA; CDR2 reads FQGNSA. The CDR3 sequence: CASSLAFALAGVLGTQYF. The CDR3 nucleotides read TGTGCCAGCAGCTTAGCTTTTGCGCTAGCGGGGGTTCTAGGGACCCAGTACTTC.